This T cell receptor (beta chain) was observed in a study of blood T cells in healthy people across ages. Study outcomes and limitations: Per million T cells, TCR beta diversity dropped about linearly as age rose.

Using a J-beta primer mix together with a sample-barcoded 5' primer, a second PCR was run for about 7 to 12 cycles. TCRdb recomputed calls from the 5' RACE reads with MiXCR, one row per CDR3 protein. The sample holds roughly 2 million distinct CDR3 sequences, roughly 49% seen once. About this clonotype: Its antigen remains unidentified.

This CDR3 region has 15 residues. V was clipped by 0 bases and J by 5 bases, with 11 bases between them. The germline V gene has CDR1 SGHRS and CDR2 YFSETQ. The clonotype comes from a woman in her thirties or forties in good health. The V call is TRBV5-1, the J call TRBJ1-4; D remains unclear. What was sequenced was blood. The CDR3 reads CASSLGRGNNEKLFF. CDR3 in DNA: TGCGCCAGCAGCTTGGGGCGGGGAAACAATGAAAAACTGTTTTTT.